This is a list of T cell receptor beta chains from one sample in a study of Graves' ophthalmopathy and Graves' hyperthyroidism. Each CDR3 protein is one row after TCRdb ran MiXCR on the multiplex PCR reads. Of about 620,000 distinct CDR3 sequences in the sample, around a fifth were seen once. Sequencing was performed on peripheral blood. Receptors originate from a woman aged 18-35 years with stable Graves' hyperthyroidism. Some clones in this sample may be carry-over from other donors' samples. The CDR3 runs from the conserved cysteine through the conserved F or W. The order of the fields is CDR3 DNA, CDR3 protein, clone size, V gene, D gene, J gene. D genes are given only for firm matches. Size is omitted from some rows. Given values are once, few, many or a class for expanded clones.

TGTGCCAGCAGTTCGGGGACAGATAACTATGGCTACACCTTC CASSSGTDNYGYTF many TRBV12-3/TRBV12-4 TRBD1 TRBJ1-2
TGTGCCAGCAGTTTCCTGGACTCGTCCTACGAGCAGTACTTC CASSFLDSSYEQYF - TRBV6-2/TRBV6-3 - TRBJ2-7
TGCAGTGCTAGGGGTACAGGCTCCTACGAGCAGTACTTC CSARGTGSYEQYF many TRBV20-1 - TRBJ2-7
TGCAGTGCTAGACTGACAGGTAGACTGCAGCAGTACTTC CSARLTGRLQQYF many TRBV20-1 - TRBJ2-7
TGCAGTGCTAGGCGGTCAAGGGGCGGCTACACCTTC CSARRSRGGYTF - TRBV20-1 - TRBJ1-2
TGTGCCTCCTCAAGACAGGACCAAGAGACCCAGTACTTC CASSRQDQETQYF many TRBV30 - TRBJ2-5
TGTGCCTGGAGTGTACTTAGCGGGGGCGGCTACACCTTC CAWSVLSGGGYTF many TRBV30 - TRBJ1-2
TGTGCCAGCAGCCGTGGGACGGTCGTGACCGGGGAGCTGTTTTTT CASSRGTVVTGELFF - TRBV6-1 - TRBJ2-2
TGCAGTGCTAGAGGGGTACAGGCCCAAGAGACCCAGTACTTC CSARGVQAQETQYF many TRBV20-1 - TRBJ2-5
TGTGCCAGCAGTGAACAGGGGCCACAAGAGACCCAGTACTTC CASSEQGPQETQYF many TRBV25-1 - TRBJ2-5
TGTGCCAGCAGCGGGACTCCCAACGAGCAGTACTTC CASSGTPNEQYF - TRBV5-5 - TRBJ2-7
TGTGCCAGCAGTGAGGGGCTCTATAGCAATCAGCCCCAGCATTTT CASSEGLYSNQPQHF - TRBV6-1 - TRBJ1-5
TGTGCCAGCAGCCTACAGAGGGACACTGAAGCTTTCTTT CASSLQRDTEAFF few TRBV3-1 - TRBJ1-1
TGTGCCAGCAGCACTCGGTCGGGGGGCGAAGAGACCCAGTACTTC CASSTRSGGEETQYF many TRBV7-3 - TRBJ2-5
TGTGCCAGCAGTTACGGAGCGGGGGGTGCTGAGACCCAGTACTTC CASSYGAGGAETQYF few TRBV6-2/TRBV6-3 TRBD2 TRBJ2-5
TGTGCCAGTAGTATCGGGTTGTCGTACACTGAAGCTTTCTTT CASSIGLSYTEAFF - TRBV19 - TRBJ1-1
TGTGCCTGGGAGACCTCAATCGGGACACCCTACGAGCAGTACTTC CAWETSIGTPYEQYF - TRBV30 - TRBJ2-7
TGTGCCAGCAGCCAGAGGGACAGGGGGGACACTGAAGCTTTCTTT CASSQRDRGDTEAFF few TRBV3-1 TRBD1 TRBJ1-1
TGTGCCAGCAGTTTAAAAGGGAGTGGCAGGGGTCAGGTTTCACCCCTCCACTTT CASSLKGSGRGQVSPLHF many TRBV27 - TRBJ1-6
TGCAGCGTTTCAGGGGCGGGCGGCTACACCTTC CSVSGAGGYTF many TRBV29-1 - TRBJ1-2
TGTGCCAGCAGTGAAGGTCTCTCCTACGAGCAGTACTTC CASSEGLSYEQYF many TRBV6-1 - TRBJ2-7
TGTGCCAGCAGTGTTAGGGAGATTCACTACGAGCAGTACTTC CASSVREIHYEQYF many TRBV6-1 - TRBJ2-7
TGTGCCAGCAGCCAAGGAATATATAATTCACCCCTCCACTTT CASSQGIYNSPLHF - TRBV3-1 - TRBJ1-6
- CATSASWATGTYF many TRBV15 - TRBJ2-7
TGTGCCAGCTCACCTGGAAGGAACACCTACGAGCAGTACTTC CASSPGRNTYEQYF few TRBV18 - TRBJ2-7
TGTGCCAGCAGTTACTGGGGGGCCGGAGATGGCTACACCTTC CASSYWGAGDGYTF many TRBV6-2/TRBV6-3 - TRBJ1-2
TGCAGTGCTAGACAGCATTGGGAGGGAGGAAAGACTGAAGCTTTCTTT CSARQHWEGGKTEAFF - TRBV20-1 - TRBJ1-1
TGTGCCATCAGTGGGGCTAGCGGGAGTGTCGCTGAGCAGTTCTTC CAISGASGSVAEQFF - TRBV10-3 TRBD2 TRBJ2-1
TGTGCCAGCAGTTTAGGCAATGAGCAGTTCTTC CASSLGNEQFF many TRBV12-3/TRBV12-4 - TRBJ2-1
TGTGCCAGCAGCTCCCGGACAGGGGGTAGAAACGAGCAGTACTTC CASSSRTGGRNEQYF many TRBV5-8 TRBD1 TRBJ2-7
TGTGCCAGCAGCCGTCGGGAGACCGGGGAGCTGTTTTTT CASSRRETGELFF - TRBV12-3/TRBV12-4 - TRBJ2-2
TGTGCCAGCAGCTTAAATAGGGGCCCTGAAGCTTTCTTT CASSLNRGPEAFF many TRBV7-9 - TRBJ1-1
TGTGCCATCAGTGAGGAGAAAGGGGGCGGGAAGCTGTTTTTT CAISEEKGGGKLFF many TRBV10-3 - TRBJ2-2
TGTGCCAGCAGCTCGATCCCGACGGTAGATCAGCCCCAGCATTTT CASSSIPTVDQPQHF many TRBV11-2 - TRBJ1-5
TGTGCCTGGAGCAGATGGGACAGCTCTAACTATGGCTACACCTTC CAWSRWDSSNYGYTF few TRBV30 TRBD1 TRBJ1-2
TGTGCCAGCAGCTCGACAGGGGGGACCCCCACAGATACGCAGTATTTT CASSSTGGTPTDTQYF few TRBV11-1 TRBD1 TRBJ2-3
TGTGCCAGCAGTTACACGGGGCAGGAGGATGGCTACACCTTC CASSYTGQEDGYTF many TRBV6-5 - TRBJ1-2
TGTGCCAGCAGACCAACAGGGGTCGGCTACGAGCAGTACTTC CASRPTGVGYEQYF many TRBV28 TRBD1 TRBJ2-7
TGTGCCAGCAGCCCCGGACTAGCGGGGGGAGAGGAGCAAGAGACCCAGTACTTC CASSPGLAGGEEQETQYF once TRBV27 TRBD2 TRBJ2-5
TGCGCCAGCAGCCCGCTGAGCGGGGGGAGCCAAGAGACCCAGTACTTC CASSPLSGGSQETQYF few TRBV5-1 TRBD2 TRBJ2-5
TGCAGTGCGGGCCAGCGGGAGGGAAGGAACGAGCAGTACTTC CSAGQREGRNEQYF many TRBV20-1 TRBD2 TRBJ2-7
TGTGCCAGTAGTATCTCCGGGACTAGCGGGGGGCCGACCTACGAGCAGTACTTC CASSISGTSGGPTYEQYF many TRBV19 TRBD2 TRBJ2-7
TGCGCCACCCGACAAGAGACCCAGTACTTC CATRQETQYF - TRBV10-1 - TRBJ2-5